This T cell receptor (beta chain) is drawn from a study of blood T cell repertoires in COVID-19. Study at large: Donors in the United States, Italy and Spain gave samples during acute or convalescent COVID-19.

Methods used by the authors: Nucleated cell number was recorded as an estimate derived from reference gene primer amplification. This table comes from immunoSEQ multiplex PCR, and its TCRdb copy is limited to in-frame clones, with some not included. V and J calls and clone size are as listed in that table; D and trimming were resolved from the DNA. The sample carries about 350,000 clones, roughly nine tenths recorded once. This clone has a single count. After removal of 1 base from V and 9 bases from J, the junction contained 6 bases not matched to a gene. Per germline, CDR1 MNHEY and CDR2 SMNVEV (reference sequence). The length of the CDR3 is 15 residues.

This sequence was found in a woman aged 55-70 years with COVID-19, enrolled during active disease. Sequenced sample: peripheral blood. The V and J genes are TRBV27 and TRBJ2-1, with 10 nucleotides matching TRBD2. The CDR3 nucleotides are TGTGCCAGCAGTTTATGGGTAGCGGGGGGATCTGAGCAGTTCTTC. Amino acid sequence: CASSLWVAGGSEQFF.